The present T cell receptor (beta chain) was sequenced within a study of human T cells and chemical hapten exposure. Study as a whole: From small differences in pooled library volume came most of the variation in per-sample TCR yields. Study-wide points: TCRs above 1 in 1000 frequency did not change with DPC sensitization.

Time point here: healthy volunteer bleed at 6 weeks. Total RNA was isolated from whole blood that had not been fractionated. This clonotype was seen ten or more times. Its antigen is not identified. This CDR3 is 15 amino acids long. V was trimmed by 7 bases and J by 4 bases, leaving 14 bases between them. The library tagged individual cDNA molecules with unique molecular identifiers. Authors' methods: TCR counts had a median of approximately 87,000 per sample and spanned about 20,000 to 750,000. Using its own MiXCR run on the RACE reads, TCRdb lists one record per CDR3 protein. The V and J calls shown here were made by TCRdb, not taken from the authors' results. The sample has about 37,000 distinct CDR3 sequences; roughly 5% are singletons.

The J gene is TRBJ1-6, the V gene TRBV12-3 or TRBV12-4; D might be TRBD1 (5 bases). The clonotype originates from a human donor in good health. Some clones in this sample may be carry-over from other donors' samples. What was sequenced was whole blood. CDR3 in DNA: TGTGCCAGCACCCGATCAACAGGTTATAATTCACCCCTCCACTTT. Residues: CASTRSTGYNSPLHF.